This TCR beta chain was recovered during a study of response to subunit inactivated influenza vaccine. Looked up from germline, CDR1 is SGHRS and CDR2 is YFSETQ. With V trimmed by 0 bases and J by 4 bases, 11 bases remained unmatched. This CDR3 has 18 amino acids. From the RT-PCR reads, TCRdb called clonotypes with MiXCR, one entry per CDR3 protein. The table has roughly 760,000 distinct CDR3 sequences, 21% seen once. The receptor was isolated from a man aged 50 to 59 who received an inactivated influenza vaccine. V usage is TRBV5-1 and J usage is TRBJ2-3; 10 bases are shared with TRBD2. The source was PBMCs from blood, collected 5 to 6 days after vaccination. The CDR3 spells CASSLVLAGAGSADTQYF. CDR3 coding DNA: TGCGCCAGCAGCTTGGTCCTAGCGGGAGCTGGGAGTGCAGATACGCAGTATTTT.